This is a list of T cell receptor beta chains from one sample in a study of radiotherapy plus CTLA-4 blockade in lung cancer. Produced via immunoSEQ multiplex PCR; TCRdb's table is partial and in-frame only. The sample has approximately 46,000 clones; more than 75% are singletons. Material: peripheral blood, obtained from a patient treated with radiotherapy plus ipilimumab. The source of these receptors is a human donor with non-small cell lung cancer whose response to radiotherapy plus ipilimumab could not be evaluated. Both conserved end residues are part of each CDR3. The D gene is left open where the match is weak. The listing skips clone size in some rows; elsewhere it reads once, few, many or a size class.

J	D	size	V	DNA	CDR3
TRBJ1-5	-	-	TRBV21-1	TGTGCCAGCAACAAATTTAAACCACCCAGCAGGGGTGCTTGGTATTATCAGCCCCAGCATTTT	CASNKFKPPSRGAWYYQPQHF
TRBJ2-7	TRBD2	few	TRBV5-6	TGTGCCAGCAGCTTAGGCGGGAGGGACGAGCAGTACTTC	CASSLGGRDEQYF
TRBJ2-1	TRBD2	-	TRBV5-1	TGCGCCAGCAGTGGCGGACTAGCCGACAATGAGCAGTTCTTC	CASSGGLADNEQFF
TRBJ2-3	TRBD1	-	TRBV7-2	TGTGCCAGCAGCTTAGGGGACAGGAAAAAAGGAGATACGCAGTATTTT	CASSLGDRKKGDTQYF
TRBJ2-1	-	few	TRBV5-1	TGCGCCAGCAGCTGGGGAGCGGTCTACAATGAGCAGTTCTTC	CASSWGAVYNEQFF
TRBJ2-3	-	once	TRBV7-8	TGTGCCAGCAGCTTAGCCCTACGAGATACGCAGTATTTT	CASSLALRDTQYF
TRBJ2-1	-	-	TRBV27	TGTGCCAGCAGTTTATTCTTTTACAATGAGCAGTTCTTC	CASSLFFYNEQFF
TRBJ2-3	TRBD2	-	TRBV14	TGTGCCAGCAGCCAAGATCGTAGCGGGGGCACAGATACGCAGTATTTT	CASSQDRSGGTDTQYF
TRBJ1-5	TRBD1	-	TRBV28	TGTGCCAGCAGTCCTACGATATACAGGGGCCATCAGCCCCAGCATTTT	CASSPTIYRGHQPQHF
TRBJ1-2	-	-	TRBV28	TGTGCCAGCAGGCCCTTGGGCAACTATGGCTACACCTTC	CASRPLGNYGYTF
TRBJ2-7	TRBD1	-	TRBV5-4	TGTGCCAGCAGCGGTGGGACAGGGGGACTATACGAGCAGTACTTC	CASSGGTGGLYEQYF
TRBJ2-1	-	-	TRBV10-3	TGTGCCATCAGCGCCGGAATTGTAGTGGAGCCGGGCAATGAGCAGTTCTTC	CAISAGIVVEPGNEQFF
TRBJ2-2	-	-	TRBV18	TGTGCCAGCTCACCCAGGGCGACTAGTGGGACCGGGGAGCTGTTTTTT	CASSPRATSGTGELFF
TRBJ2-1	TRBD2	-	TRBV27	TGTGCCAGCAGTTCCGGGACTACCGGATATGCCCAGTTCTTC	CASSSGTTGYAQFF
TRBJ1-5	-	few	TRBV28	TGTGCCAGCAGTTTTGGTCAGGGTTTTCGTCAGCCCCAGCATTTT	CASSFGQGFRQPQHF
TRBJ2-5	-	-	TRBV5-1	TGCGCCAGCAGCTTGGTGCTAGAGGAGACCCAGTACTTC	CASSLVLEETQYF
TRBJ2-7	TRBD2	-	TRBV27	TGTGCCAGCAGTTTAAAAGCGGGAGGGCCCTACGAGCAGTACTTC	CASSLKAGGPYEQYF
TRBJ2-3	-	-	TRBV7-2	TGTGCCAGCAGCCTCCGGCCAGGGGAGGGAGATACGCAGTATTTT	CASSLRPGEGDTQYF
TRBJ2-1	TRBD2	-	TRBV7-2	TGTGCCAGCAGCTTAGTTTTGGCGGGGGGAAATGAGCAGTTCTTC	CASSLVLAGGNEQFF
TRBJ2-3	-	once	TRBV28	TGTGCCAGCAGTTTCGGGAGAGATGGCACAGATACGCAGTATTTT	CASSFGRDGTDTQYF
TRBJ2-5	-	-	TRBV5-4	TGTGCCAGCAGCGAGCTTCAAGAGACCCAGTACTTC	CASSELQETQYF
TRBJ1-1	-	-	TRBV4-1	TGCGCCAGCAGCCAAGGGGGGCACTGGAACACTGAAGCTTTCTTT	CASSQGGHWNTEAFF